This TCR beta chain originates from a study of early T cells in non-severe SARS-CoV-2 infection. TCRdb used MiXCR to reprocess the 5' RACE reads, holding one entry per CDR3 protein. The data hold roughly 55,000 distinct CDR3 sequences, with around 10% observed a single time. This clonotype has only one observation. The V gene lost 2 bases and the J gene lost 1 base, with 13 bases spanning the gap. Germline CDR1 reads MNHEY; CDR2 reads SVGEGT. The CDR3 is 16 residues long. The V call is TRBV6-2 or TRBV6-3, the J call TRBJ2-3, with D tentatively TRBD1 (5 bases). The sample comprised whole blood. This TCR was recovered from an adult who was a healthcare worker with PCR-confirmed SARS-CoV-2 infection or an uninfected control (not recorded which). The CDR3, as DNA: TGTGCCAGCAGTTACCAGGGTACACTCGGCACAGATACGCAGTATTTT. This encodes CASSYQGTLGTDTQYF.